The present entry profiles one T cell receptor (beta chain) with its context. The ends were cut back, 6 bases at V and 0 bases at J, with 12 bases in the middle. Germline CDR1 and CDR2: SNHLY and FYNNEI. The CDR3 runs to 15 residues. The entry originates in a study of blood T cell repertoires in COVID-19. Overall study context: The study drew acute and convalescent COVID-19 samples from the United States, Italy and Spain. PBMCs, B-cell-depleted T cells, or T cells provided the cDNA or gDNA that made up the material.

How the authors handled the data: Reference gene primers were amplified, and this amplification served to estimate nucleated cell counts. Data came from immunoSEQ multiplex PCR; TCRdb stores just in-frame clones and leaves some out. The V and J calls and clone size come from that table; D and trimming were worked out from the DNA. The sample includes some 76,000 clones, approximately 90% seen only once; the top ten take under 6.5%. This rearrangement joins TRBV2 to TRBJ1-3; tentative D call: TRBD1 (5 bases). The clonotype comes from a woman under 30 with acute or convalescent COVID-19. The material sequenced was peripheral blood. CDR3 sequence: CASRTDTLSGNTIYF. The DNA for the CDR3 is TGTGCCAGCAGGACAGACACTCTCTCTGGAAACACCATATATTTT. Full variable domain (missing parts from reference TRBV2 and TRBJ1-3): EPEVTQTPSHQVTQMGQEVILRCVPISNHLYFYWYRQILGQKVEFLVSFYNNEISEKSEIFDDQFSVERPDGSNFTLKIRSTKLEDSAMYFCASRTDTLSGNTIYFGEGSWLTVV.